One T cell receptor beta chain is described in this entry. Its matching antigen is unknown. Germline lookup yields CDR1 SGHRS and CDR2 YFSETQ. The CDR3 runs 14 residues. V lost 5 bases to trimming and J lost 6 bases; unmatched junction nucleotides: 7. It was with random hexamers that about 0.45 to 1 ug RNA was reverse transcribed. The authors amplified TCR beta CDR3 across 54 Vbeta and 13 Jbeta using immunoSEQ multiplex PCR. Each CDR3 protein gets one entry after TCRdb re-called the immunoSEQ multiplex PCR reads with MiXCR. The sample contains some 210,000 distinct CDR3 sequences, over 90% of which appear only once. This sample stems from a study of CD8 T cells in Susac syndrome. Study-wide results and caveats: As acknowledged by the study, its TCR sequencing and HLA analysis included a relatively small number of individuals.

The V call is TRBV5-1, the J call TRBJ2-3; 9 bases align to TRBD1. The source is a human donor with Susac syndrome. The sequenced material came from CD4+ T cells from PBMCs. CDR3 amino acids: CASRVQGAPDTQYF. Written as DNA, the CDR3 is TGCGCCAGCAGGGTACAGGGGGCCCCGGATACGCAGTATTTT.